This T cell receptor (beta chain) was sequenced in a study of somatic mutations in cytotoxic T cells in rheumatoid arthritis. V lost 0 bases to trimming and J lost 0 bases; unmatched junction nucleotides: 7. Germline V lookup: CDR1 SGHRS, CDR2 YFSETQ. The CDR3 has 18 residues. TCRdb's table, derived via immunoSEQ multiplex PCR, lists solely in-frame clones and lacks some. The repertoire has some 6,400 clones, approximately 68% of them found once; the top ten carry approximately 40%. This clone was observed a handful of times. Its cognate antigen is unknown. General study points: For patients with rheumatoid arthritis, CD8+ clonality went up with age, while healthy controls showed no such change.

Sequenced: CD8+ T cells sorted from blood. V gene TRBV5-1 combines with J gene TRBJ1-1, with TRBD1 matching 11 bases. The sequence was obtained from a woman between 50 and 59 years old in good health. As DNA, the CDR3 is TGCGCCAGCAGCTTGGCCGAGGGACAGGGGGTAATGAACACTGAAGCTTTCTTT. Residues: CASSLAEGQGVMNTEAFF.